This TCR beta chain was identified in a study of blood T cell repertoires in COVID-19. Overall study context: Spain, Italy and the United States supplied samples that represented acute and convalescent COVID-19. From T cells, B-cell-depleted T cells, or PBMCs came the material, which was cDNA or gDNA.

The CDR3 is 15 amino acids. V dropped 0 bases and J dropped 6; count of bases not matched to a gene: 6. Germline V gene lookup returns CDR1 SGHNT and CDR2 YYREEE (reference sequence). Sequenced by immunoSEQ multiplex PCR; TCRdb stores in-frame clones only, minus some. The data contain about 80,000 clones, around 69% of them seen just once; the ten biggest clones take up approximately 16%. Specimen: peripheral blood. V and J are TRBV5-4 and TRBJ1-2, with 9 positions matching TRBD1. The receptor was isolated from a man in his 70s with active or convalescent COVID-19. CDR3 region: CASSLVTGGMNGYTF. The CDR3 DNA sequence: TGTGCCAGCAGCTTGGTGACAGGGGGAATGAATGGCTACACCTTC.